A single sample gave rise to the 16 T cell receptor beta chains below, sequenced in a study of cytomegalovirus exposure and HLA in healthy donors. The PCR employed 60 Vbeta primers together with 13 Jbeta primers. Profiled with immunoSEQ multiplex PCR; TCRdb holds only in-frame clones, not every one. This sample carries about 160,000 clones, 65% to 85% of them seen once, and the ten largest clones take 6.5% to 9%. The sample comprised PBMCs. The receptors were sampled from a woman between 35 and 50 years old in good health and CMV-seropositive.

This clone was seen once. The chain carries TRBV7-2 and TRBJ1-2; D may be TRBD1 (5 bases). Per germline, CDR1 SGHTA and CDR2 FQGNSA. The CDR3 loop spans 14 amino acids. Between the trimmed V and J ends, which lost 5 bases and 8 bases, there was a span of 18 bases. In nucleotides, the CDR3 is TGTGCCAGCAGCCAGAAAACGGGGGGAAGGGGCTACACCTTC. Translation gives CASSQKTGGRGYTF.

V usage is TRBV7-9 and J usage is TRBJ2-4; 10 bases line up with TRBD1. CDR1 SEHNR and CDR2 FQNEAQ come from the germline V gene (reference sequence). CDR3 length equals 17 residues. Germline trimming cut 1 base from V and 4 bases from J; bases unmatched to any gene: 7. Here the CDR3 reads CASSLVWDRGSKNIQYF. CDR3 in DNA: TGTGCCAGCAGCTTAGTCTGGGACAGGGGCTCAAAAAACATTCAGTACTTC.

The chain recombines TRBV29-1 with TRBJ2-5, with D perhaps matching TRBD2 (5 bases). This CDR3 has 12 residues. Trimming took off 4 bases at V and 5 bases at J, with 11 bases between the two ends. Germline assignment: CDR1 SQVTM and CDR2 ANQGSEA. CDR3 nucleotides: TGCAGCGTTGGGGAGCCTCTTGAGACCCAGTACTTC. It is translated as CSVGEPLETQYF.

The rearrangement uses TRBV7-9 and TRBJ2-5; maybe TRBD1 (5 bases). The CDR3 totals 12 residues. Trimming took off 1 base at V and 9 bases at J, with 9 bases between the two ends. The germline V gene encodes CDR1 SEHNR and CDR2 FQNEAQ (reference sequence). The CDR3 sequence: CASSLEDTSQYF. For the CDR3, the DNA is TGTGCCAGCAGCTTAGAGGACACCTCCCAGTACTTC.

This chain links TRBV7-3 with TRBJ2-1; TRBD2 matches 7 bases. Germline CDR1 reads SGHTA; CDR2 reads FQGTGA. The trim removed 5 bases at V and 5 bases at J, leaving 3 bases unmatched. The CDR3 covers 13 residues. CDR3 nucleotides: TGTGCCAGCAGCCGCCTAGCGGACAATGAGCAGTTCTTC. Protein product: CASSRLADNEQFF.

This chain connects TRBV30 to TRBJ2-5; tentatively, D is TRBD2 (8 bases). This CDR3 spans 13 amino acids. Between the trimmed V and J ends, which lost 7 bases and 4 bases, there was a span of 16 bases. From germline, CDR1 is GTSNPN and CDR2 SVGIG (reference sequence). The CDR3 loop is CASRGRGVETQYF. The CDR3 region has the DNA TGTGCCTCGAGGGGGCGGGGGGTAGAGACCCAGTACTTC.

The chain carries TRBV30 and TRBJ2-1, with D tentatively TRBD2 (7 bases). CDR3 length equals 13 residues. Per the germline V gene, CDR1 is GTSNPN and CDR2 is SVGIG (reference sequence). Trimming pared 3 bases from V and 12 bases from J, leaving 18 bases between. The CDR3 nucleotides read TGTGCCTGGAGCGAGGGGGGACTAATGAGGCAGTTCTTC. Encoded protein: CAWSEGGLMRQFF. Combining the CDR3 with reference TRBV30 and TRBJ2-1 gives the whole variable domain SQTIHQWPATLVQPVGSPLSLECTVEGTSNPNLYWYRQAAGRGLQLLFYSVGIGQISSEVPQNLSASRPQDRQFILSSKKLLLSDSGFYLCAWSEGGLMRQFFGPGTRLTVL.

The sample holds a few counts of this clone. The V gene is TRBV2, the J gene TRBJ1-2; D is uncertain. CDR3 length: 12 amino acids. Germline V CDR1 and CDR2: SNHLY, FYNNEI. V was pared by 5 bases and J by 8 bases, with 12 bases between. The CDR3 here is CASSLSGSGYTF. The CDR3 coding sequence is TGTGCCAGCAGTCTTTCGGGGTCGGGCTACACCTTC.

The rearrangement joins TRBV5-1 to TRBJ2-7; tentative D call: TRBD2 (5 bases). Germline V gene sequence: CDR1 SGHRS, CDR2 YFSETQ. V was clipped by 0 bases and J by 0 bases, with 10 bases between them. There are 15 residues in the CDR3. The CDR3 protein is CASSLVGGLSYEQYF. CDR3 coding DNA: TGCGCCAGCAGCTTGGTTGGAGGTCTCTCCTACGAGCAGTACTTC.

This sequence joins TRBV27 and TRBJ2-2; tentative D call: TRBD2 (6 bases). CDR1 and CDR2 from the germline V gene are MNHEY and SMNVEV (reference sequence). V was clipped by 10 bases and J by 6 bases, with 27 bases between them. The CDR3 runs to 17 residues. In nucleotides, the CDR3 is TGTGCCACCAGCCGAGGGGCAGGGAGGAATGGCGCCGGGGAGCTGTTTTTT. It specifies CATSRGAGRNGAGELFF.

Concerning this clone itself: The sample has other DNA sequences that encode this CDR3 too. CDR3 bases: TGCGCCAGCAGCTTGGCCGGAGGGCGCGAGCAGTACTTC. It encodes CASSLAGGREQYF. J is TRBJ2-7 and V is TRBV5-1, with D perhaps matching TRBD2 (6 bases). Germline V gene lookup returns CDR1 SGHRS and CDR2 YFSETQ. The length of the CDR3 is 13 residues. V was clipped by 0 bases and J by 6 bases, with 10 bases between them.

The rearrangement joins TRBV7-7 to TRBJ2-6; no clear D. The CDR3 loop spans 14 amino acids. Germline V lookup: CDR1 SSHAT, CDR2 FNYEAQ (reference sequence). This CDR3 is CAIRDLAGANVLTF. CDR3 DNA: TGTGCTATCAGAGACTTGGCTGGGGCCAACGTCCTGACTTTC.

This clone was observed a single time. The J gene is TRBJ2-1, the V gene TRBV4-1; D possibly corresponds to TRBD2 (5 bases). Germline V gene data show CDR1 as MGHRA and CDR2 as YSYEKL. The V and J ends lost 0 bases and 9 bases respectively, with 12 bases between them. The CDR3 is made up of 14 amino acids. Written as DNA, the CDR3 is TGCGCCAGCAGCCAAGACCCTAGCCGGAGTGAGCAGTTCTTC. Translating gives CASSQDPSRSEQFF.

The gene calls are TRBV5-1 and TRBJ2-3, with 10 bases fitting TRBD2. V dropped 9 bases and J dropped 4; count of bases not matched to a gene: 8. Per germline, CDR1 SGHRS and CDR2 YFSETQ. The CDR3 runs to 14 residues. The CDR3 loop reads CATTLAGPSDTQYF. The CDR3 DNA follows: TGCGCCACTACACTAGCGGGACCATCAGATACGCAGTATTTT.

The rearrangement joins TRBV6-5 to TRBJ1-6; no firm D call. CDR1 and CDR2 from the germline V gene are MNHEY and SVGAGI. V was trimmed by 1 base and J by 9 bases, leaving 4 bases between them. The CDR3 runs 12 residues. For the CDR3, the DNA is TGTGCCAGCAGTTACTGGGCTTCACCCCTCCACTTT. Translation: CASSYWASPLHF.

The CDR3 is CASSVTDTDTQYF. In nucleotides, the CDR3 is TGTGCCAGCAGCGTGACAGACACAGATACGCAGTATTTT. The genes are TRBV9 and TRBJ2-3; TRBD1 is a possible D gene (5 bases). The CDR3 covers 13 residues. Trimming removed 2 bases at V and 2 bases at J, with 6 bases between. Germline V gene sequence: CDR1 SGDLS, CDR2 YYNGEE.